These 25 T cell receptor beta chains share one sample of origin, sequenced in a study of blood T cells in healthy people across ages. Primed by a sample-barcoded 5' primer and a J-beta primer mix, a second PCR proceeded for about 7 to 12 cycles. TCRdb called the 5' RACE reads again in MiXCR, with one record for every CDR3 protein. Of hundreds of thousands of distinct CDR3 sequences in the sample, 52% are singletons; the top ten hold roughly 13%. What was sequenced was blood. These receptors all come from a woman of 80 years or more in good health.

As to this clonotype: A much more abundant neighbour one base away suggests this may be a read error. This chain joins TRBV9 and TRBJ2-1; D may be TRBD2 (8 bases). There are 16 residues in the CDR3. Germline V gene sequence: CDR1 SGDLS, CDR2 YYNGEE. With 4 bases removed from V and 13 bases from J, the gap between germline ends came to 27 bases. In nucleotides, the CDR3 is TGTGCCAGCAGCCCCCGGGGGGGACAGCTTCAAGAGACCCAGTTCTTC. Translation gives CASSPRGGQLQETQFF.

About this clonotype: This may stem from a read error, because a much larger clone lies one nucleotide away. The chain couples TRBV5-6 to TRBJ2-4; a possible D gene is TRBD2 (5 bases). Germline V CDR1 and CDR2: SGHDT, YYEEEE. Trimming took 3 bases from V and 6 from J, leaving 16 bases between them. The CDR3 extends over 15 amino acids. In DNA form, the CDR3 reads TGTGCCAGCAGCTCCTACCGGTTCGAGGGAAACATTCAGTACTTC. Its protein product is CASSSYRFEGNIQYF.

With respect to this clonotype: A much larger clone lies a single base off, so this may be a read error. In this CDR3 the conserved last residue, phenylalanine or tryptophan, is missing, so a read error is likely. This chain connects TRBV10-3 to TRBJ2-7; D is undetermined. The V end lost 11 bases, the J end lost 6 bases, and 14 bases lay between the germline ends. In germline, CDR1 is ENHRY, CDR2 SYGVKD. The CDR3 is 11 amino acids. CDR3 region: CAASTRGEQYL. DNA for the CDR3: TGTGCCGCCTCGACTCGTGGCGAGCAGTACTTG.

This chain uses TRBV12-3 or TRBV12-4 with TRBJ2-3, with 8 bases matching TRBD2. With 6 bases clipped from V and 5 bases from J, the junction kept 7 bases outside the gene matches. CDR3 length: 14 amino acids. The CDR3 spells CASRATGGGDTQYF. CDR3 DNA sequence: TGTGCCAGCAGGGCGACGGGGGGGGGAGATACGCAGTATTTT.

The genes are TRBV6-6 and TRBJ2-3; D may correspond to TRBD1 or TRBD2 (5 bases each). Germline V gene sequence: CDR1 MNHNY, CDR2 SVGAGI (reference sequence). V was pared by 2 bases and J by 3 bases, with 15 bases between. The CDR3 has 16 residues. This chain's CDR3 is CASSYPSFGGTDTQYF. DNA of the CDR3: TGTGCCAGCAGTTACCCCTCCTTTGGGGGTACAGATACGCAGTATTTT.

Ten or more counts support this clonotype. CDR3 nucleotides: TGTGCCAGCAGCCTTGATAGATTTTCCTACGAGCAGTACTTC. Its translation: CASSLDRFSYEQYF. This rearrangement joins TRBV5-5 to TRBJ2-7; D call uncertain. Germline V gene lookup returns CDR1 SGHKS and CDR2 YYEKEE (reference sequence). Trimming stripped 4 bases from V and 1 base from J, with 12 bases between. This CDR3 has 14 residues.

V is TRBV28 and J is TRBJ2-5; D uncertain. The CDR3 loop spans 15 amino acids. Germline values: CDR1 MDHEN, CDR2 SYDVKM. The CDR3 nucleotides are TGTGTCGGCAGTTTGTCCGACACAATCCGTGAGACCCAGTACTTC. Translated, it gives CVGSLSDTIRETQYF.

As to this clonotype: A much larger clonotype is one base distant, so this may be a read error. The rearrangement joins TRBV20-1 to TRBJ2-1, with TRBD2 identical over 12 bases. This CDR3 region has 15 residues. Trimming cost V 5 bases and J 10 bases; bases outside gene matches: 12. Germline CDR1 is DFQATT and CDR2 is SNEGSKA (reference sequence). As DNA, the CDR3 is TGCAGTGCTCCACGCGGACTAGCGGGACCCTACGAGCAGTTCTTC. Its translation is CSAPRGLAGPYEQFF.

This clonotype was recorded a few times. The rearrangement joins TRBV28 to TRBJ2-1; TRBD2 might be the D (6 bases). Deletions cut 3 bases from V and 8 bases from J, with 17 bases between. The CDR3 consists of 15 residues. CDR1 is MDHEN and CDR2 is SYDVKM in the germline V gene. CDR3 loop: CASSLWGRSSDEQFF. CDR3 DNA sequence: TGTGCCAGCAGTTTGTGGGGGAGATCTAGCGATGAGCAGTTCTTC.

This clonotype was detected only a few times. The chain is built from TRBV10-3 and TRBJ1-5; D may be TRBD1 (5 bases). Trimming pared 2 bases from V and 10 bases from J, leaving 9 bases between. The CDR3 length is 12 residues. Germline CDR1 ENHRY, CDR2 SYGVKD. The chain's CDR3 is CAISEMQGPQHF. CDR3 sequence (DNA): TGTGCCATCAGTGAGATGCAGGGTCCCCAGCATTTT.

This clonotype came up many times. The rearrangement links TRBV20-1 to TRBJ2-3, with D possibly being TRBD2 (7 bases). Germline loops: CDR1 DFQATT, CDR2 SNEGSKA (reference sequence). V lost 6 bases, J lost 6 bases, and 22 bases lay in between. This CDR3 comprises 15 residues. The CDR3 DNA sequence: TGCAGTGCACCCCCCGGGGGGCGTAGTACGGATACGCAGTATTTT. Translated: CSAPPGGRSTDTQYF.

The rearrangement links TRBV6-5 to TRBJ2-1, with 7 bases that match TRBD2. V lost 11 bases and J lost 7; bases outside the gene matches: 14. This CDR3 has 14 residues. Looked up from germline, CDR1 is MNHEY and CDR2 is SVGAGI. CDR3 DNA: TGTGCCTGCAAATCGACTAGCCGACGGAATGAGCAGTTCTTC. This translates into CACKSTSRRNEQFF.

This clonotype has at least ten counts. The V gene is TRBV29-1, the J gene TRBJ2-6; D not resolved. The V gene's germline CDR1 is SQVTM and CDR2 ANQGSEA. The CDR3 totals 13 residues. The V and J ends lost 5 bases and 0 bases respectively, with 5 bases between them. The CDR3 spells CSVHNSGANVLTF. CDR3 nucleotides: TGCAGCGTTCACAACTCTGGGGCCAACGTCCTGACTTTC.

The CDR3 nucleotides are TGCAGCGTTCCAGGGGACACTGAAGCTTTCTTT. This codes for CSVPGDTEAFF. The chain uses TRBV29-1 and TRBJ1-1; D might be TRBD1 (6 bases). This CDR3 has 11 amino acids. The V end was cut by 5 bases, the J end by 3 bases, with 7 bases between. CDR1 and CDR2 from the germline V gene are SQVTM and ANQGSEA.

This chain links TRBV13 with TRBJ1-2; no reliable D call. Germline CDR1 is PRHDT and CDR2 is FYEKMQ (reference sequence). V was cut by 2 bases and J by 3 bases, with 10 bases left in between. This CDR3 is built from 14 residues. This CDR3 is CASSLKVLDYGYTF. In DNA, the CDR3 is TGTGCCAGCAGCTTAAAGGTTTTAGACTATGGCTACACCTTC.

About this clonotype: This could be a read error, since a much larger clone is one nucleotide away. The rearrangement joins TRBV29-1 to TRBJ1-2; TRBD1 is a possible D gene (6 bases). Per the germline V gene, CDR1 is SQVTM and CDR2 is ANQGSEA. The length of the CDR3 is 12 residues. The V gene lost 2 bases and the J gene lost 8 bases, with 12 bases spanning the gap. CDR3 coding DNA: TGCAGCGTTGAAAAGGGGGGCGGCGGCTACACCTTC. This encodes CSVEKGGGGYTF.

This clonotype has a handful of counts. The genes are TRBV30 and TRBJ2-7; the D is unclear. Germline loops: CDR1 GTSNPN, CDR2 SVGIG (reference sequence). V was cut by 2 bases and J by 0 bases, with 8 bases left in between. The length of the CDR3 is 13 residues. DNA of the CDR3: TGTGCCTGGAGTCCCTGGAACTCCTACGAGCAGTACTTC. This codes for CAWSPWNSYEQYF.

The chain couples TRBV12-5 to TRBJ2-5; D tentatively fits TRBD1 or TRBD2 (7 bases each). The CDR3 contains 22 residues. Trimming took off 3 bases at V and 11 bases at J, with 43 bases between the two ends. CDR1 is LGHNT, CDR2 FRNRAP, per germline. The CDR3 reads CASGFVEGISWGGDSTYNEQYF. DNA of the CDR3: TGTGCTAGTGGTTTTGTAGAGGGGATTTCCTGGGGAGGGGACAGTACCTACAATGAGCAGTACTTC.

The chain has TRBV20-1 and TRBJ2-5, with D perhaps TRBD2 (6 bases). Gene TRBJ2-7 matches the end of the DNA better, so the J call may be wrong. This CDR3 has 15 amino acids. Germline values: CDR1 DFQATT, CDR2 SNEGSKA (reference sequence). In DNA form, the CDR3 reads TGCAGTGCCACGGAGGGACCATCAGGGTTTTACGAGCAGTACTTC. Translating it yields CSATEGPSGFYEQYF.

The rearrangement links TRBV6-1 to TRBJ2-5; D is unresolved. Germline V gives CDR1 MNHNS, CDR2 SASEGT. The V gene lost 3 bases and the J gene lost 5 bases, with 4 bases spanning the gap. This CDR3 is 11 amino acids long. CDR3 coding DNA: TGTGCCAGCAGTGAGATTGAGACCCAGTACTTC. Translated: CASSEIETQYF.

This clonotype has a count of ten or more. The chain uses TRBV12-3 or TRBV12-4 and TRBJ2-1, with a tentative D call TRBD2 (5 bases). The CDR3 is 15 amino acids. Deletions cut 8 bases from V and 0 bases from J, with 14 bases between. CDR3 amino acids: CASRGSVDSYNEQFF. The CDR3 DNA reads TGTGCCAGCCGTGGGAGCGTTGACTCCTACAATGAGCAGTTCTTC.

This clonotype has only a few counts. J is TRBJ2-2 and V is TRBV7-3, with 7 positions matching TRBD2. Germline V gene lookup returns CDR1 SGHTA and CDR2 FQGTGA. The V segment lost 0 bases and the J segment 8 bases; nucleotides outside the gene matches: 6. The CDR3 has 15 residues. CDR3 amino acids: CASSLTRTSSGELFF. The CDR3 DNA is TGTGCCAGCAGCTTAACTCGGACTAGTTCTGGGGAGCTGTTTTTT.

Only one count was recorded for this clonotype. This chain links TRBV28 with TRBJ2-1; 9 bases are shared with TRBD1. Germline V lookup: CDR1 MDHEN, CDR2 SYDVKM. There are 15 residues in the CDR3. The V gene end was trimmed by 3 bases and the J gene end by 7 bases; junction bases not matched to a gene: 7. In nucleotides, the CDR3 is TGTGCCAGCAGTTTGCCCGGGACAGGGAGGAATGAGCAGTTCTTC. Protein: CASSLPGTGRNEQFF.

Turning to this clonotype: With a much larger clone just one base away, this may be a read error. This sequence joins TRBV13 and TRBJ2-1, with 12 nucleotides matching TRBD2. The length of the CDR3 is 15 residues. Germline lookup yields CDR1 PRHDT and CDR2 FYEKMQ (reference sequence). Germline trimming cut 4 bases from V and 12 bases from J; bases unmatched to any gene: 10. In DNA form, the CDR3 reads TGTGCCAGCAGCTCAACCCGGACTAGCGGGGATGGGCAGTTCTTC. It encodes CASSSTRTSGDGQFF.

In the case of this clonotype: A much bigger clone sits one base away, suggesting this may be a read error. The rearrangement links TRBV29-1 to TRBJ2-1; the D is unclear. The J call may be in error: the DNA end matches TRBJ2-7 better. CDR1 is SQVTM and CDR2 is ANQGSEA in the germline V gene. The length of the CDR3 is 15 residues. Written as DNA, the CDR3 is TGCAGCGTCGTGGGAACCCCAGCTTTCTACAATGAGCAGTACTTC. Translated, it gives CSVVGTPAFYNEQYF.